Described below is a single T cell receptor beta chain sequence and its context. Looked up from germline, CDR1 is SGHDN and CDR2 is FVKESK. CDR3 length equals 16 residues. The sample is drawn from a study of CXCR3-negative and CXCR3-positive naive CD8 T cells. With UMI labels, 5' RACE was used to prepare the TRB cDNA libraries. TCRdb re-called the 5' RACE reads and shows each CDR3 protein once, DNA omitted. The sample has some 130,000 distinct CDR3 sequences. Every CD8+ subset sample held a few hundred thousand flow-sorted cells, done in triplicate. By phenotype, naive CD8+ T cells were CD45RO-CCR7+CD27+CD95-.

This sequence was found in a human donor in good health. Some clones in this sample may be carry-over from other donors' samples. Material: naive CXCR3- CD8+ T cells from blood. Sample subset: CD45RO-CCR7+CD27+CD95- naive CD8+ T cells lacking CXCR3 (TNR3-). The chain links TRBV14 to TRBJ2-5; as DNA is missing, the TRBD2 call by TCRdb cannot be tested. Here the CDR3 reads CASSNSGLPFRETQYF. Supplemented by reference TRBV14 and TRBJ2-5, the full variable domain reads EAGVTQFPSHSVIEKGQTVTLRCDPISGHDNLYWYRRVMGKEIKFLLHFVKESKQDESGMPNNRFLAERTGGTYSTLKVQPAELEDSGVYFCASSNSGLPFRETQYFGPGTRLLVL.